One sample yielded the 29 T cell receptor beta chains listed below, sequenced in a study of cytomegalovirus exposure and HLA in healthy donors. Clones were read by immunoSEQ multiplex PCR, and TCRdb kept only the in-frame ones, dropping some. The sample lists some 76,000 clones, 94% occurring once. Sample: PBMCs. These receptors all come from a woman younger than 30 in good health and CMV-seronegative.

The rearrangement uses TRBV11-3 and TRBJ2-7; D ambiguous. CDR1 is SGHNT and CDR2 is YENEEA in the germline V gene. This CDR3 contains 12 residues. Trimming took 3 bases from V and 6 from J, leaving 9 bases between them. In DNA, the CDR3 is TGTGCCAGCAGCTTTTTGTCCGGCGAGCAGTACTTC. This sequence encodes CASSFLSGEQYF.

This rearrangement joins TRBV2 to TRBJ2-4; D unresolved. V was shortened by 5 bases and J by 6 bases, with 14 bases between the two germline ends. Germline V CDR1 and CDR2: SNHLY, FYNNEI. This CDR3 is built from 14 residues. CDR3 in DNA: TGTGCCAGCAGTCCTTCGAGAAATGGAAACATTCAGTACTTC. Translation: CASSPSRNGNIQYF.

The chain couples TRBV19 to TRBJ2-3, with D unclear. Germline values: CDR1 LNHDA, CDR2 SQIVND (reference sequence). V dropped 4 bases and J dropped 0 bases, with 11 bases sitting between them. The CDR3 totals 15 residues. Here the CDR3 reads CASSTELPSTDTQYF. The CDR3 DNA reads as TGTGCCAGTAGTACCGAGCTACCCAGCACAGATACGCAGTATTTT.

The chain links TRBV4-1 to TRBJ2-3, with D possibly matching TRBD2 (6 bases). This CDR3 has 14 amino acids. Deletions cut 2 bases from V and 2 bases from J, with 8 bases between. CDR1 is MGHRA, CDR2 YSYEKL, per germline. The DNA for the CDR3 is TGCGCCAGCAGCCAAAGACTAGTCACAGATACGCAGTATTTT. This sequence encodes CASSQRLVTDTQYF.

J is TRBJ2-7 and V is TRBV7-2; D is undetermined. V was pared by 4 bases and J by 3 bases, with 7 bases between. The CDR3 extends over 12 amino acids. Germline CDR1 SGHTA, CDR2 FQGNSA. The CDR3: CASSSTGYEQYF. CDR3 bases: TGTGCCAGCAGCTCGACGGGCTACGAGCAGTACTTC.

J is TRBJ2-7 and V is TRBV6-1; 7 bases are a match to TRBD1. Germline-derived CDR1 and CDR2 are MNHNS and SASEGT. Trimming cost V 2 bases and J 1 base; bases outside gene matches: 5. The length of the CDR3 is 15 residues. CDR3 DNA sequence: TGTGCCAGCAGTGAAACAGGGGAAGGGTCCTACGAGCAGTACTTC. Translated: CASSETGEGSYEQYF.

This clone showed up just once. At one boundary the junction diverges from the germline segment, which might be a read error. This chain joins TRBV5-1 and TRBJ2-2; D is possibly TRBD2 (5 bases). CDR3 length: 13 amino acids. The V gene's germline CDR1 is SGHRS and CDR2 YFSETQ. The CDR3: CASSLVSGGQLFF. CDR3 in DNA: TGCGCCAGCAGCTTGGTAAGCGGCGGGCAGCTGTTTTTT.

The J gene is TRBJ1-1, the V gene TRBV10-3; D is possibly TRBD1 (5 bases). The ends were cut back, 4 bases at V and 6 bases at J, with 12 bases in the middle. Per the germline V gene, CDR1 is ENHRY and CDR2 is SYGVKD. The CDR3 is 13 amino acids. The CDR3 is CAISVFRVSEAFF. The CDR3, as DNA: TGTGCCATCAGTGTATTCAGGGTCTCTGAAGCTTTCTTT.

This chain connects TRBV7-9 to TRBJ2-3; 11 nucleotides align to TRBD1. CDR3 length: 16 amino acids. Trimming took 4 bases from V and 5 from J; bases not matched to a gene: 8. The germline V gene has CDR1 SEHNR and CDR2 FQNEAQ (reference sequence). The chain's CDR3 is CASSSHRTGGIDTQYF. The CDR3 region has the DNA TGTGCCAGCAGCTCACACAGGACAGGGGGCATAGATACGCAGTATTTT.

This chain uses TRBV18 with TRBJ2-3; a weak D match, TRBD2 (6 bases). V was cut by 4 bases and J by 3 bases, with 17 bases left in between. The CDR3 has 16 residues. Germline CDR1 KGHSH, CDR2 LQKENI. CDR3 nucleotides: TGTGCCAGCTCACGGGCCGTCATGGGGGGTACAGATACGCAGTATTTT. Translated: CASSRAVMGGTDTQYF.

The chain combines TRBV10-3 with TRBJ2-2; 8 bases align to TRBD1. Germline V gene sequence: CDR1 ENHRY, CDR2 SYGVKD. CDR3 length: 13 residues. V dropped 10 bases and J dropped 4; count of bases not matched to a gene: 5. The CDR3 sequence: CASGQGSTGELFF. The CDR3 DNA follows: TGTGCCAGCGGACAGGGTAGCACCGGGGAGCTGTTTTTT.

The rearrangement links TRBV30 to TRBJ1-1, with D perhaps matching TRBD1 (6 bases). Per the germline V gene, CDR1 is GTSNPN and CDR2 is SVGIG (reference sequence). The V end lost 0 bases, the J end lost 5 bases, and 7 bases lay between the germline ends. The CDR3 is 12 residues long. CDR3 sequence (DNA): TGTGCCTGGAGTGTAGGGGGAACTGAAGCTTTCTTT. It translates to CAWSVGGTEAFF.

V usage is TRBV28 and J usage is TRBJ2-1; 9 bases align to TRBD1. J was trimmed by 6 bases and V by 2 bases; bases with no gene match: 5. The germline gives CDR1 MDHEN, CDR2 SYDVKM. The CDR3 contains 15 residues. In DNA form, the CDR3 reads TGTGCCAGCAGTTTAACGGGACAGGGCACCAATGAGCAGTTCTTC. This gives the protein CASSLTGQGTNEQFF. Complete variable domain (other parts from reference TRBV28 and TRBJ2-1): DVKVTQSSRYLVKRTGEKVFLECVQDMDHENMFWYRQDPGLGLRLIYFSYDVKMKEKGDIPEGYSVSREKKERFSLILESASTNQTSMYLCASSLTGQGTNEQFFGPGTRLTVL.

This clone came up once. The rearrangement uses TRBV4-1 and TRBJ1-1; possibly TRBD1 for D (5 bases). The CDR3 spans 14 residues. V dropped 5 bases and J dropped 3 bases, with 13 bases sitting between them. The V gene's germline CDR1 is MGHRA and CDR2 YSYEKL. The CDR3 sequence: CASSNRDFDTEAFF. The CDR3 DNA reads TGCGCCAGCAGCAACCGGGACTTCGACACTGAAGCTTTCTTT.

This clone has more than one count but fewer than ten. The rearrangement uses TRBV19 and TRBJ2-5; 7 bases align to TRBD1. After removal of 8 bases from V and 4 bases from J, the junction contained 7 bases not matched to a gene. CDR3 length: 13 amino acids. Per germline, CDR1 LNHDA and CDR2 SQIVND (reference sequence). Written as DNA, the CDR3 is TGTGCCAGTGCTGGGACAGCTGTAGAGACCCAGTACTTC. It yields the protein CASAGTAVETQYF.

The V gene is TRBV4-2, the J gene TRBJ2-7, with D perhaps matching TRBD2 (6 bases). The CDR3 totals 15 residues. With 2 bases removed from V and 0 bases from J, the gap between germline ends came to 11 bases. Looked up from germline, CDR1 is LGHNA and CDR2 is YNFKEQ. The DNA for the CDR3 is TGTGCCAGCAGCCAACTCGGGGGTACCTCCTACGAGCAGTACTTC. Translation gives CASSQLGGTSYEQYF.

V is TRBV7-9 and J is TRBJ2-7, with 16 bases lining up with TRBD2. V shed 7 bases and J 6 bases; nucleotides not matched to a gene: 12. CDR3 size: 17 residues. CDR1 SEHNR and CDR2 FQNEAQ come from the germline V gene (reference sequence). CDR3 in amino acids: CASTLGLAGGHLSEQYF. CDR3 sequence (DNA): TGTGCCAGCACCCTGGGACTAGCGGGGGGGCACTTATCCGAGCAGTACTTC.

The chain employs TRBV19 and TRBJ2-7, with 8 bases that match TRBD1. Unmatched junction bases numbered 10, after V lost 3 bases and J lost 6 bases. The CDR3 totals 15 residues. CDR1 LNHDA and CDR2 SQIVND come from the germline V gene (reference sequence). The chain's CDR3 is CASSMFRTGLPEQYF. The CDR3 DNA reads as TGTGCCAGTAGTATGTTCAGGACAGGGCTTCCCGAGCAGTACTTC.

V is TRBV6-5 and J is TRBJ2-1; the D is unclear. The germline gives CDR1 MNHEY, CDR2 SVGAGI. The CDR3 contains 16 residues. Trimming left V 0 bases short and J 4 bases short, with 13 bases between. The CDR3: CASSYSRLNGYNEQFF. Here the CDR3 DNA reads TGTGCCAGCAGTTACTCGAGACTCAACGGATACAATGAGCAGTTCTTC.

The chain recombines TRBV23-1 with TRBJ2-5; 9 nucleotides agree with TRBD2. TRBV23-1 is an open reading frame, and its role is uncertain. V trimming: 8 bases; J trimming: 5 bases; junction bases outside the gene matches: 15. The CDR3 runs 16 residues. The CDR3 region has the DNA TGCGCCAGCGGCATCCTAGCGGGGACCGAAGGGGAGACCCAGTACTTC. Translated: CASGILAGTEGETQYF.

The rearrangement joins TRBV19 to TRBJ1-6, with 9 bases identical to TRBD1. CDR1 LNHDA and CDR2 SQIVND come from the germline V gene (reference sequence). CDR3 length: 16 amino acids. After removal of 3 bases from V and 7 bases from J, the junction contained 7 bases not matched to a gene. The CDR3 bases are TGTGCCAGTAGTATTGGATACAGGGGGCGAAATTCACCCCTCCACTTT. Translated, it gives CASSIGYRGRNSPLHF.

The CDR3 sequence is CASTNADSGNYGYTF. The CDR3 DNA follows: TGTGCCAGTACCAATGCCGACAGTGGGAACTATGGCTACACCTTC. The chain combines TRBV19 with TRBJ1-2, with a tentative D call TRBD1 (5 bases). V lost 7 bases, J lost 2 bases, and 17 bases lay in between. The CDR3 loop spans 15 amino acids. Looked up from germline, CDR1 is LNHDA and CDR2 is SQIVND (reference sequence).

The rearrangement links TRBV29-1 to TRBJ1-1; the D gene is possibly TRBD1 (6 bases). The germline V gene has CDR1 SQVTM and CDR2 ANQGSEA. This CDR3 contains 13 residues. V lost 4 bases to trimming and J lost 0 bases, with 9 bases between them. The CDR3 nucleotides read TGCAGCGTTGGGAACAGGGTGAACACTGAAGCTTTCTTT. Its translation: CSVGNRVNTEAFF.

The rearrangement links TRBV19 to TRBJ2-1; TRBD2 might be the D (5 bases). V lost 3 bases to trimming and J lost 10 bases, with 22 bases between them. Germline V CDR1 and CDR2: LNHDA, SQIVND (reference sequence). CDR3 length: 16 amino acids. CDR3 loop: CASSIPAAGLPMEQFF. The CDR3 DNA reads TGTGCCAGTAGTATCCCAGCGGCTGGCCTCCCGATGGAGCAGTTCTTC.

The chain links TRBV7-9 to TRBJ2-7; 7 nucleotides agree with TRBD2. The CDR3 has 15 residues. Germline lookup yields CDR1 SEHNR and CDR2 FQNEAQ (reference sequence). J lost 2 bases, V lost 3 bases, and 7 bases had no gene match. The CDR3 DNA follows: TGTGCCAGCAGCTTTGGGCTAGCGGCCACCTACGAGCAGTACTTC. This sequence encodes CASSFGLAATYEQYF.

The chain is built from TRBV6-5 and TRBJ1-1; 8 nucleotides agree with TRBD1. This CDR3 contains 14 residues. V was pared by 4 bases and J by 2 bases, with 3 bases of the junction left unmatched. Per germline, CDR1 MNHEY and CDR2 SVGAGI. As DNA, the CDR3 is TGTGCCAGCAGTTGGACAGGGCAAAACACTGAAGCTTTCTTT. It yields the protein CASSWTGQNTEAFF.

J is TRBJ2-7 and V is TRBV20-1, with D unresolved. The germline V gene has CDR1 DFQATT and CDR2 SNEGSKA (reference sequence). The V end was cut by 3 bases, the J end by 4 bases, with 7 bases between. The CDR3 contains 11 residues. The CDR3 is CSASLVYEQYF. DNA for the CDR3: TGCAGTGCTAGTTTAGTTTACGAGCAGTACTTC.

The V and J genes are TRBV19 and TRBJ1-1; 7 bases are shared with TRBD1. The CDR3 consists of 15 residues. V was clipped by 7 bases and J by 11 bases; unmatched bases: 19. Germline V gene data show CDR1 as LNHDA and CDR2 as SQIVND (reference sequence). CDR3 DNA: TGTGCCAGTACTCTAAGGGACGGACAGGTCAATGGGGCTTTCTTT. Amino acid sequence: CASTLRDGQVNGAFF.

CDR3 DNA: TGCGCCAGCAGCCAAGAGGGGCAGGGAGGGCAGCCCCAGCATTTT. Translated, it gives CASSQEGQGGQPQHF. The chain uses TRBV4-1 and TRBJ1-5; perhaps TRBD1 as D (5 bases). Per germline, CDR1 MGHRA and CDR2 YSYEKL. Trimming left V 0 bases short and J 7 bases short, with 13 bases between. CDR3 length: 15 amino acids.